What follows are 24 T cell receptor beta chains derived from one specimen sequenced in a study of graft-versus-host responses after intestinal transplantation. What these receptors recognize is not known. The table came from immunoSEQ multiplex PCR; TCRdb's copy has only in-frame clones and leaves some out. The repertoire holds approximately 82,000 clones, with 91% as singletons. The material sequenced was unstimulated CD4+ T cells sorted from spleen or lymph node cells, taken before intestinal transplant. The receptors here all came from a human donor who received an intestinal transplant.

V gene TRBV6-5 combines with J gene TRBJ1-1; 7 bases agree with TRBD1. Germline lookup yields CDR1 MNHEY and CDR2 SVGAGI. CDR3 size: 14 residues. Germline trimming cut 6 bases from V and 3 bases from J; bases unmatched to any gene: 7. The CDR3 bases are TGTGCCAGCAGAGCTGACAGGGTTGACACTGAAGCTTTCTTT. Residues: CASRADRVDTEAFF.

The gene calls are TRBV30 and TRBJ2-1, with D perhaps TRBD2 (6 bases). The V gene lost 3 bases and the J gene lost 2 bases, with 11 bases spanning the gap. Germline CDR1 reads GTSNPN; CDR2 reads SVGIG (reference sequence). This CDR3 has 14 residues. CDR3 in DNA: TGTGCCTGGAGCTTGCGGGGTGCCTACAATGAGCAGTTCTTC. Translation: CAWSLRGAYNEQFF.

The rearrangement links TRBV25-1 to TRBJ2-2; unclear D gene. The V gene's germline CDR1 is MGHDK and CDR2 SYGVNS. This CDR3 contains 16 residues. The germline V and J ends were trimmed by 3 bases and 3 bases, with 14 bases remaining between them. The CDR3 loop reads CASSDSRGIYTGELFF. In DNA, the CDR3 is TGTGCCAGCAGTGACTCTCGCGGAATTTACACCGGGGAGCTGTTTTTT.

V usage is TRBV6-6 and J usage is TRBJ1-5; a weak D match, TRBD1 (6 bases). V dropped 6 bases and J dropped 0 bases, with 12 bases sitting between them. This CDR3 spans 15 amino acids. From germline, CDR1 is MNHNY and CDR2 SVGAGI (reference sequence). The CDR3, as DNA: TGTGCCAGCAGCAGGACAGCTTATAGCAATCAGCCCCAGCATTTT. As protein: CASSRTAYSNQPQHF.

The chain is built from TRBV9 and TRBJ2-2; D gene unclear. The CDR3 covers 15 residues. Trimming left V 4 bases short and J 1 base short, with 11 bases between. Germline CDR1 SGDLS, CDR2 YYNGEE. DNA of the CDR3: TGTGCCAGCAGCCCCCCCCGAGGGAACACCGGGGAGCTGTTTTTT. Translated, it gives CASSPPRGNTGELFF.

The V and J genes are TRBV19 and TRBJ2-7; perhaps TRBD2 as D (5 bases). Germline V gene sequence: CDR1 LNHDA, CDR2 SQIVND (reference sequence). The V end lost 5 bases, the J end lost 3 bases, and 11 bases lay between the germline ends. The CDR3 is 13 amino acids. The CDR3 here is CASSPGMGYEQYF. CDR3 DNA: TGTGCCAGTAGTCCGGGGATGGGCTACGAGCAGTACTTC.

This clone appeared a single time. The chain employs TRBV4-3 and TRBJ1-2, with 9 bases aligning to TRBD1. The CDR3 length is 14 residues. Germline CDR1 LGHNA, CDR2 YSLEER. The junction had 2 bases not matched to a gene; V was cut back by 2 bases and J by 4 bases. The CDR3 DNA reads TGCGCCAGCAGCCAACAGACAGGGGGCTATGGCTACACCTTC. Its translation: CASSQQTGGYGYTF.

The gene calls are TRBV6-5 and TRBJ1-6, with 7 bases lining up with TRBD1. Losses at the gene ends were 6 bases for V and 8 bases for J; bases not matched to a gene: 10. CDR1 MNHEY and CDR2 SVGAGI come from the germline V gene. This CDR3 is built from 15 residues. CDR3 sequence (DNA): TGTGCCAGCAGACAGGGGACCGTACCATATTCACCCCTCCACTTT. Translating it yields CASRQGTVPYSPLHF.

In the case of this clone: The CDR3 carries no conserved terminal phenylalanine or tryptophan, so it likely arises from a read error. The DNA is left out, because the CDR3 cannot be placed on it with certainty; the CDR3 is given as TCRdb lists it. The chain employs TRBV6-4 and TRBJ2-7; no DNA check was done on the table's D call, TRBD1. The CDR3 is 13 amino acids in total, end residues counted. Germline CDR1 is MRHNA and CDR2 is SNTAGT. CDR3 protein: CARRDRDPVIPYA.

J is TRBJ2-3 and V is TRBV6-1; a weak D match, TRBD2 (5 bases). Germline-derived CDR1 and CDR2 are MNHNS and SASEGT. V was clipped by 4 bases and J by 0 bases, with 17 bases between them. There are 17 residues in the CDR3. In nucleotides, the CDR3 is TGTGCCAGCAGTGCGTGGACTCTACGACTAAGCACAGATACGCAGTATTTT. It translates to CASSAWTLRLSTDTQYF.

The chain combines TRBV21-1 with TRBJ1-3; the listed D gene, TRBD1, was not tested against the DNA. TRBV21-1 is reported as a pseudogene. The CDR3 covers 16 residues. CDR3: CASSDRDRVSGNTIYF. DNA for the CDR3: TGTGCCAGCAGCGATCGGGACAGGGTAAGTGGAAACACCATATATTTT.

The chain recombines TRBV6-5 with TRBJ1-2, with D uncertain. Between the trimmed V and J ends, which lost 3 bases and 6 bases, there was a span of 11 bases. Germline V gene data show CDR1 as MNHEY and CDR2 as SVGAGI. This CDR3 contains 13 residues. The CDR3 loop is CASSYGGKNGYTF. Here the CDR3 DNA reads TGTGCCAGCAGTTATGGAGGCAAAAATGGCTACACCTTC.

This rearrangement joins TRBV6-6 to TRBJ2-7; 7 bases align to TRBD2. Germline-derived CDR1 and CDR2 are MNHNY and SVGAGI (reference sequence). The CDR3 contains 14 residues. V gave up 2 bases and J gave up 1 base; unmatched junction bases: 2. The CDR3 region has the DNA TGTGCCAGCAGTTACGACGGGGGGTCCTACGAGCAGTACTTC. Its protein is CASSYDGGSYEQYF.

The chain is built from TRBV7-2 and TRBJ1-2; the D is unclear. CDR3 length equals 14 residues. Trimming took 1 base from V and 7 from J, leaving 13 bases between them. Germline V gene data show CDR1 as SGHTA and CDR2 as FQGNSA. CDR3 residues: CASSLVPPVFGYTF. CDR3 coding DNA: TGTGCCAGCAGCTTAGTGCCGCCAGTCTTTGGCTACACCTTC. The full variable domain, its missing parts supplied by reference TRBV7-2 and TRBJ1-2, is GAGVSQSPSNKVTEKGKDVELRCDPISGHTALYWYRQSLGQGLEFLIYFQGNSAPDKSGLPSDRFSAERTGGSVSTLTIQRTQQEDSAVYLCASSLVPPVFGYTFGSGTRLTVV.

The table lists this clone with a count of one. The chain uses TRBV6-5 and TRBJ2-3; no definite D call. Deletions cut 7 bases from V and 0 bases from J, with 8 bases between. Germline CDR1 MNHEY, CDR2 SVGAGI. The CDR3 length is 13 residues. This CDR3 reads CASTPVSTDTQYF. CDR3 bases: TGTGCCAGCACCCCTGTTAGCACAGATACGCAGTATTTT.

The V gene is TRBV25-1, the J gene TRBJ1-3; TRBD1 matches at 9 bases. Trimming removed 4 bases from V and 0 bases from J; junction bases left unmatched: 4. The germline gives CDR1 MGHDK, CDR2 SYGVNS. This CDR3 is 16 amino acids long. The CDR3 is CASSVPTGGSGNTIYF. Written as DNA, the CDR3 is TGTGCCAGCAGTGTTCCGACAGGGGGCTCTGGAAACACCATATATTTT.

The V call is TRBV6-5, the J call TRBJ2-3; possibly TRBD1 for D (7 bases). The CDR3 spans 15 residues. Germline V lookup: CDR1 MNHEY, CDR2 SVGAGI. V lost 5 bases to trimming and J lost 1 base, with 13 bases between them. The CDR3 reads CASSLGGGGTDTQYF. The CDR3 bases are TGTGCCAGCAGTCTAGGGGGCGGGGGCACAGATACGCAGTATTTT.

For the CDR3, the DNA is TGTGCCAGTAGTATCAGCCTAGCGGGGGGTGCCTACAATGAGCAGTTCTTC. Translating gives CASSISLAGGAYNEQFF. The rearrangement joins TRBV19 to TRBJ2-1; 11 positions agree with TRBD2. The CDR3 extends over 17 amino acids. Trimming removed 3 bases from V and 2 bases from J; junction bases left unmatched: 6. The V gene's germline CDR1 is LNHDA and CDR2 SQIVND (reference sequence).

This rearrangement joins TRBV5-5 to TRBJ2-3; 9 bases are a match to TRBD2. Trimming removed 4 bases from V and 0 bases from J; junction bases left unmatched: 3. CDR1 is SGHKS, CDR2 YYEKEE, per germline (reference sequence). The CDR3 runs to 15 residues. The CDR3 region is CASSISGGSTDTQYF. DNA for the CDR3: TGTGCCAGCAGCATTAGCGGGGGTAGCACAGATACGCAGTATTTT.

V and J are TRBV5-4 and TRBJ1-1; the D gene is possibly TRBD1 (5 bases). The CDR3 extends over 14 amino acids. V dropped 0 bases and J dropped 3 bases, with 9 bases sitting between them. Germline CDR1 and CDR2: SGHNT and YYREEE (reference sequence). CDR3 nucleotide sequence: TGTGCCAGCAGCTTGGACAGGTGGGACACTGAAGCTTTCTTT. It specifies CASSLDRWDTEAFF.

The chain combines TRBV19 with TRBJ2-5, with 7 bases aligning to TRBD1. Germline-derived CDR1 and CDR2 are LNHDA and SQIVND (reference sequence). The CDR3 spans 16 residues. V lost 6 bases to trimming and J lost 1 base; unmatched junction nucleotides: 11. In DNA, the CDR3 is TGTGCCAGTAGCCCTAGGGGGCTCGGTGGCCAAGAGACCCAGTACTTC. This translates into CASSPRGLGGQETQYF. Together with reference TRBV19 and TRBJ2-5, the CDR3 gives the full variable domain: DGGITQSPKYLFRKEGQNVTLSCEQNLNHDAMYWYRQDPGQGLRLIYYSQIVNDFQKGDIAEGYSVSREKKESFPLTVTSAQKNPTAFYLCASSPRGLGGQETQYFGPGTRLLVL.

The chain is built from TRBV19 and TRBJ1-4, with D unclear. The CDR3 totals 14 residues. Trimming stripped 3 bases from V and 4 bases from J, with 9 bases between. Germline values: CDR1 LNHDA, CDR2 SQIVND (reference sequence). The CDR3 DNA reads TGTGCCAGTAGTATTAACGGGAATAATGAAAAACTGTTTTTT. Translating it yields CASSINGNNEKLFF. Full variable domain (rest looked up from reference TRBV19 and TRBJ1-4): DGGITQSPKYLFRKEGQNVTLSCEQNLNHDAMYWYRQDPGQGLRLIYYSQIVNDFQKGDIAEGYSVSREKKESFPLTVTSAQKNPTAFYLCASSINGNNEKLFFGSGTQLSVL.

The chain employs TRBV7-2 and TRBJ2-2, with 7 bases that match TRBD1. The CDR3 is made up of 15 amino acids. Germline assignment: CDR1 SGHTA and CDR2 FQGNSA. Losses at the gene ends were 5 bases for V and 5 bases for J; bases not matched to a gene: 8. CDR3 residues: CASSPPGQITGELFF. The CDR3 coding sequence is TGTGCCAGCAGCCCGCCGGGACAGATTACCGGGGAGCTGTTTTTT.

The genes are TRBV19 and TRBJ1-6; maybe TRBD1 (6 bases). Germline V gene data show CDR1 as LNHDA and CDR2 as SQIVND (reference sequence). This CDR3 has 13 amino acids. V lost 11 bases, J lost 7 bases, and 15 bases lay in between. This CDR3 is CASKRDINSPLHF. The CDR3 DNA reads as TGTGCCTCGAAAAGGGACATCAATTCACCCCTCCACTTT.